This TCR beta chain was observed in a study of blood T cell repertoires in COVID-19. Sequencing used immunoSEQ multiplex PCR; TCRdb keeps in-frame clones, though not all of them. In the table there are a few hundred thousand clones, approximately 86% of which are singletons. The CDR3 is 14 amino acids. The germline V gene encodes CDR1 LNHNV and CDR2 YYDKDF (reference sequence). Trimming shortened V by 1 base and J by 1 base, and 7 bases separated the two germline ends. The sequenced sample consisted of peripheral blood. The genes are TRBV15 and TRBJ2-5; the D is unclear. This clonotype originated in a human donor with COVID-19, enrolled during active disease. The donor label of this sample is uncertain. In DNA form, the CDR3 reads TGTGCCACCAGCAGAGGACAAGTCCAAGAGACCCAGTACTTC. Its protein is CATSRGQVQETQYF.